The clone carrying this TCR beta chain has just a few counts. Antigen specificity is unknown. The CDR3 length is 15 residues. Germline CDR1 SGHTA, CDR2 FQGTGA. With 1 base clipped from V and 5 bases from J, the junction kept 1 base outside the gene matches. The data were taken from a study of blood T cells in healthy people across ages. Study-wide findings and caveats: More naive CD4+ cells and higher diversity marked long-lived donors relative to aged donors.

Primed by a sample-barcoded 5' primer and a J-beta primer mix, a second PCR proceeded for about 6 to 12 cycles. All cDNA molecules were each tagged by a template-switch adaptor with 12 random nucleotides. TCRdb re-called the 5' RACE reads through MiXCR, storing one row per CDR3 protein. The sample yields some 730,000 distinct CDR3 sequences, approximately 22% seen once. The clonotype originates from a man in his 70s in good health. The V and J genes are TRBV7-3 and TRBJ2-2; 10 bases agree with TRBD2. The specimen was blood. The CDR3 region is CASSLILAGTGELFF. The CDR3 nucleotides are TGTGCCAGCAGCTTAATACTAGCGGGGACCGGGGAGCTGTTTTTT. Complete variable domain (other parts from reference TRBV7-3 and TRBJ2-2): GAGVSQTPSNKVTEKGKYVELRCDPISGHTALYWYRQSLGQGPEFLIYFQGTGAADDSGLPNDRFFAVRPEGSVSTLKIQRTERGDSAVYLCASSLILAGTGELFFGEGSRLTVL.